This TCR beta chain was sequenced in a study of T cells in Graves' hyperthyroidism and ophthalmopathy. Study-level information: Peripheral blood sampling occurred at initial diagnosis, before any treatment.

This clonotype was observed at least ten times. The V end was cut by 0 bases, the J end by 3 bases, with 15 bases between. Germline V CDR1 and CDR2: SGHKS, YYEKEE (reference sequence). The CDR3 is 17 amino acids. Regions amplified from RNA transcripts were the TCR beta CDR3 regions. First-round RT-PCR with HTBI primers amplified the TCR CDR3 region. TCRdb reprocessed the multiplex PCR reads with MiXCR, giving one entry per CDR3 protein. There are around 100,000 distinct CDR3 sequences in the sample; less than 55% occur only once, and 26% lies in the top ten. Graves' hyperthyroidism is called stable when ophthalmopathy does not progress within 18 months. Clinical symptoms, serum thyroxine and TRAb, thyroid ultrasound and orbital computed tomography were used for the diagnoses.

The chain combines TRBV5-5 with TRBJ2-2; no reliable D call. The source of this sequence is a man in his forties with Graves' hyperthyroidism. Material for sequencing was blood. CDR3 sequence reads: CASSLAPGSQYTGELFF. The CDR3 coding sequence is TGTGCCAGCAGCTTGGCCCCCGGCTCCCAATACACCGGGGAGCTGTTTTTT.